This T cell receptor beta chain originates from a study of control samples from healthy donors and cancer patients. The CDR3 is made up of 14 amino acids. Only in-frame clones appear in the TCRdb table, and some are missing; sequencing was by immunoSEQ multiplex PCR. The sample gives 65,000 to 90,000 clones, 80% to 90% of which show up once; roughly 20% is in the top ten. The chain couples TRBV12-1 to TRBJ2-3; TRBD1, the table's D call, lacks a check against the DNA. TRBV12-1 is recorded as a pseudogene. Sequencing was done on a sample of blood. The sequence was obtained from a man aged 50-59 years in good health. The CDR3 reads CASSSPGFTDTQYF. DNA of the CDR3: TGTGCCAGCAGCTCCCCAGGCTTTACAGATACGCAGTATTTT.